The rows below give T cell receptor beta chains drawn from one sample of a study of cytomegalovirus exposure and HLA in healthy donors. The data were produced by immunoSEQ multiplex PCR, yet TCRdb's version contains in-frame clones alone and is incomplete. The sample has about 140,000 clones, roughly 79% seen once. The sample comprised PBMCs. Source of these receptors: a woman aged 55 to 70 in good health and CMV-seropositive. The CDR3 runs from the conserved cysteine through the conserved F or W. The order of the fields is clone size, V gene, J gene, CDR3 protein. The size entry is marked missing in some rows and otherwise reads once, few, many or a size class.

>-|TRBV10-3|TRBJ2-3
CAISDETSGNTDTQYF
>-|TRBV7-3|TRBJ2-7
CASSLTPTYEQYF
>-|TRBV2|TRBJ1-5
CASRRTGDTNQPQHF
>-|TRBV28|TRBJ1-2
CASSNGLRGGYTF
>few|TRBV7-9|TRBJ1-2
CASSFTGANYGYTF
>once|TRBV7-6|TRBJ2-7
CASSLGTRTSGMFEQYF
>-|TRBV5-6|TRBJ2-2
CASRSGTSLIQGISGELFF
>-|TRBV28|TRBJ1-4
CASSAYQVEKLFF
>-|TRBV19|TRBJ1-1
CASSTGQNTEAFF
>-|TRBV6-6|TRBJ1-2
CASSRTDSYGYTF
>-|TRBV27|TRBJ2-7
CASSLDRTSYEQYF
>-|TRBV28|TRBJ1-1
CASRMTGGRTEAFF
>-|TRBV10-1|TRBJ1-4
CASSERGCSPEKLFF
>-|TRBV7-9|TRBJ2-7
CASSLSARGSYEQYF
>-|TRBV25-1|TRBJ2-5
CASSDEVETQYF
>-|TRBV28|TRBJ1-4
CASSFTGTGEKLFF
>-|TRBV6-1|TRBJ2-3
CASSELQRRSSTDTQYF
>-|TRBV27|TRBJ2-5
CASSSGQTSQETQYF
>-|TRBV7-9|TRBJ2-2
CASSLDQGNTGELFF
>few|TRBV28|TRBJ2-5
CASSAAIGTYSPETQYF
>-|TRBV9|TRBJ1-2
CASSATGQTNYGYTF
>-|TRBV2|TRBJ2-1
CASTGVNGNEQFF
>-|TRBV28|TRBJ1-5
CASAPLGEGNQPQHF
>once|TRBV7-9|TRBJ2-7
CASSHGQGLSYEQYF
>-|TRBV27|TRBJ2-1
CASRGISYNEQFF
>-|TRBV28|TRBJ1-2
CASQRGDYGYTF
>-|TRBV2|TRBJ2-7
CASSRNRVSYEQYF
>-|TRBV19|TRBJ1-1
CASTPPGFRMNTEAFF
>-|TRBV7-3|TRBJ2-3
CASSLLAGGRTDTQYF
>-|TRBV18|TRBJ1-2
CASSPGGGAYGYTF
>-|TRBV2|TRBJ2-2
CASSGVAGASGELFF
>few|TRBV29-1|TRBJ2-7
CSVRQGENEQYF
>-|TRBV7-2|TRBJ1-1
CASSLLGGTGGTEAFF
>-|TRBV28|TRBJ2-3
CASKHSGLAETDTQYF
>once|TRBV6-5|TRBJ1-2
CASSSPPGGGYGYTF
>-|TRBV4-1|TRBJ2-7
CASSQGTGGTYEQYF
>-|TRBV9|TRBJ2-7
CASSAPGQAREQYF
>once|TRBV27|TRBJ2-5
CASSLLGEETQYF
>-|TRBV6-5|TRBJ2-3
CASSGGVPDTQYF
>few|TRBV5-1|TRBJ2-3
CASSLSAGGSPDTQYF
>-|TRBV7-2|TRBJ2-7
CASTGRDRYEQYF
>few|TRBV6-5|TRBJ1-1
CASSYSGALNTEAFF
>-|TRBV19|TRBJ1-2
CASMGGHSNYGYTF
>-|TRBV28|TRBJ2-7
CATQWTGSQEQYF
>-|TRBV18|TRBJ2-1
CASYSRDSSYNEQFF
>-|TRBV20-1|TRBJ1-2
CSADSYSGYTF
>once|TRBV7-3|TRBJ2-7
CASSPTGTSGSGEQYF
>-|TRBV5-6|TRBJ2-2
CASSPPTRLGTGELFF
>-|TRBV5-1|-
CASALGGSPTGELFF